These 23 T cell receptor beta chains were all obtained from the same sample, sequenced in a study of response to subunit inactivated influenza vaccine. A single record per CDR3 protein comes from TCRdb applying MiXCR to the RT-PCR reads. This repertoire shows around 750,000 distinct CDR3 sequences, less than 25% found once; its top ten account for roughly a tenth. Specimen: PBMCs from blood, collected 5 days after vaccination. These receptor sequences come from a man between 45 and 60 years old who received an inactivated influenza vaccine.

This clonotype turned up a few times. The genes are TRBV4-3 and TRBJ2-2, with 9 bases that match TRBD1. There are 17 residues in the CDR3. Germline assignment: CDR1 LGHNA and CDR2 YSLEER. With V trimmed by 1 base and J by 6 bases, 9 bases remained unmatched. CDR3 region: CASSQATGGIMAGELFF. As DNA, the CDR3 is TGCGCCAGCAGCCAAGCCACAGGGGGCATCATGGCCGGGGAGCTGTTTTTT.

This clonotype has more than one count but fewer than ten. The chain combines TRBV20-1 with TRBJ2-5; either TRBD1 or TRBD2 may fit D (5 bases each). Germline CDR1 reads DFQATT; CDR2 reads SNEGSKA (reference sequence). The length of the CDR3 is 15 residues. The V end was cut by 1 base, the J end by 3 bases, with 15 bases between. Here the CDR3 reads CSARVGDPHEETQYF. Here the CDR3 DNA reads TGCAGTGCTAGAGTGGGGGACCCCCACGAAGAGACCCAGTACTTC.

V is TRBV20-1 and J is TRBJ2-1, with D maybe TRBD1 (5 bases). CDR1 and CDR2 from the germline V gene are DFQATT and SNEGSKA (reference sequence). The CDR3 is 16 amino acids. V was shortened by 0 bases and J by 4 bases, with 16 bases between the two germline ends. CDR3 sequence reads: CSARDPQGAMYNEQFF. CDR3 sequence (DNA): TGCAGTGCTAGAGATCCGCAAGGGGCAATGTACAATGAGCAGTTCTTC.

The V and J genes are TRBV9 and TRBJ2-1, with D perhaps matching TRBD2 (6 bases). Germline assignment: CDR1 SGDLS and CDR2 YYNGEE. The CDR3 totals 16 residues. V was clipped by 4 bases and J by 0 bases, with 14 bases between them. The CDR3 protein is CASSPGTLSSYNEQFF. The CDR3 region has the DNA TGTGCCAGCAGCCCGGGGACTTTGAGCTCCTACAATGAGCAGTTCTTC.

This clonotype was observed a few times. V usage is TRBV10-3 and J usage is TRBJ2-2; D is possibly TRBD1 or TRBD2 (5 bases each). Germline CDR1 is ENHRY and CDR2 is SYGVKD. The CDR3 has 13 residues. The V and J ends lost 4 bases and 5 bases respectively, with 8 bases between them. CDR3 residues: CAISGGVTGELFF. In DNA, the CDR3 is TGTGCCATCAGTGGAGGGGTAACCGGGGAGCTGTTTTTT.

V gene TRBV6-5 combines with J gene TRBJ2-6; perhaps TRBD2 as D (5 bases). Germline V gives CDR1 MNHEY, CDR2 SVGAGI. The V and J ends lost 2 bases and 9 bases respectively, with 11 bases between them. This CDR3 contains 14 residues. The CDR3, as DNA: TGTGCCAGCAGTTACCTTGTAGAGGGCAACGTCCTGACTTTC. This codes for CASSYLVEGNVLTF.

V and J are TRBV4-1 and TRBJ2-7, with TRBD1 identical over 9 bases. CDR3 length: 17 amino acids. Germline values: CDR1 MGHRA, CDR2 YSYEKL. Trimming removed 5 bases from V and 4 bases from J; junction bases left unmatched: 15. The CDR3 DNA reads TGCGCCAGCAGCAAACACCGTAGACAGGGGGAGCTTTACGAGCAGTACTTC. Translated: CASSKHRRQGELYEQYF.

In this sample, this clonotype turned up a few times. The chain carries TRBV12-3 or TRBV12-4 and TRBJ2-5; tentative D call: TRBD1 (5 bases). The CDR3 contains 13 residues. With 4 bases removed from V and 5 bases from J, the gap between germline ends came to 11 bases. Written as DNA, the CDR3 is TGTGCCAGCAGTTGGGCAGGGCTGGAGACCCAGTACTTC. This encodes CASSWAGLETQYF.

The chain couples TRBV7-2 to TRBJ2-7, with 9 bases identical to TRBD2. V trimming: 2 bases; J trimming: 3 bases; junction bases outside the gene matches: 2. The CDR3 is 14 amino acids. Germline V gives CDR1 SGHTA, CDR2 FQGNSA. CDR3 sequence reads: CASSLLTSGYEQYF. DNA of the CDR3: TGTGCCAGCAGCTTATTGACTAGCGGCTACGAGCAGTACTTC.

This clonotype appeared a few times. The chain joins TRBV5-1 to TRBJ2-7; 15 bases fit TRBD2. Germline V gives CDR1 SGHRS, CDR2 YFSETQ. This CDR3 is 20 amino acids long. Trimming removed 0 bases from V and 5 bases from J; junction bases left unmatched: 15. CDR3 protein: CASSLGVSPGLAGGHNEQYF. The CDR3 DNA follows: TGCGCCAGCAGCTTGGGCGTTTCGCCGGGACTAGCGGGAGGTCACAACGAGCAGTACTTC. The whole variable domain, remainder taken from reference TRBV5-1 and TRBJ2-7, is KAGVTQTPRYLIKTRGQQVTLSCSPISGHRSVSWYQQTPGQGLQFLFEYFSETQRNKGNFPGRFSGRQFSNSRSEMNVSTLELGDSALYLCASSLGVSPGLAGGHNEQYFGPGTRLTVT.

This clonotype has more than one count but fewer than ten. V is TRBV20-1 and J is TRBJ2-1, with TRBD2 matching over 11 bases. The CDR3 sequence is 13 residues long. CDR1 DFQATT and CDR2 SNEGSKA come from the germline V gene (reference sequence). J lost 10 bases, V lost 5 bases, and 7 bases had no gene match. CDR3 bases: TGCAGTGCTCTTAGCGGGAGGGCAAGAGAGCAGTTCTTC. This gives the protein CSALSGRAREQFF.

V is TRBV20-1 and J is TRBJ1-1, with TRBD1 matching over 11 bases. Germline V gives CDR1 DFQATT, CDR2 SNEGSKA (reference sequence). This CDR3 is 12 amino acids long. CDR3 sequence: CILGQGGTEAFF. The CDR3 coding sequence is TGCATTTTGGGACAGGGGGGCACTGAAGCTTTCTTT.

This clonotype was recorded a few times. V and J are TRBV29-1 and TRBJ2-1, with D perhaps matching TRBD1 or TRBD2 (5 bases each). CDR3 length: 12 amino acids. Germline V lookup: CDR1 SQVTM, CDR2 ANQGSEA. Deletions cut 4 bases from V and 7 bases from J, with 11 bases between. The CDR3 DNA is TGCAGCGTTGTGAGGGGTGTGAATGAGCAGTTCTTC. Protein sequence: CSVVRGVNEQFF.

This chain connects TRBV15 to TRBJ2-7, with D maybe TRBD2 (6 bases). Germline CDR1 and CDR2: LNHNV and YYDKDF (reference sequence). The CDR3 contains 15 residues. V lost 1 base to trimming and J lost 0 bases, with 10 bases between them. CDR3 in DNA: TGTGCCACCAGCAGAGCTCCGGAGGGCTCCTACGAGCAGTACTTC. It encodes CATSRAPEGSYEQYF.

This clonotype appeared a few times. V is TRBV9 and J is TRBJ1-6, with unresolved D. V was pared by 0 bases and J by 7 bases, with 11 bases between. The CDR3 consists of 15 residues. Per the germline V gene, CDR1 is SGDLS and CDR2 is YYNGEE. CDR3 DNA: TGTGCCAGCAGCGTAGCGGAGGTTCCGAATTCACCCCTCCACTTT. It encodes CASSVAEVPNSPLHF.

The chain is built from TRBV10-1 and TRBJ2-5; D is possibly TRBD1 or TRBD2 (5 bases each). Trimming shortened V by 1 base and J by 4 bases, and 10 bases separated the two germline ends. This CDR3 region has 14 residues. The V gene's germline CDR1 is WNHNN and CDR2 SYGVQD (reference sequence). For the CDR3, the DNA is TGCGCCAGCAGTGAGTGGGAGAGGGGAGAGACCCAGTACTTC. It yields the protein CASSEWERGETQYF.

This clonotype was recorded a few times. The CDR3 loop reads CASSVSRGTDTQYF. DNA for the CDR3: TGTGCCAGCAGCGTATCCCGGGGGACAGATACGCAGTATTTT. The chain uses TRBV7-2 and TRBJ2-3; possible D gene TRBD2, 6 bases. The germline CDR1 and CDR2 sequences are SGHTA and FQGNSA. The germline V and J ends were trimmed by 5 bases and 3 bases, with 12 bases remaining between them. This CDR3 contains 14 residues. The complete variable domain, with remaining parts taken from reference TRBV7-2 and TRBJ2-3, reads GAGVSQSPSNKVTEKGKDVELRCDPISGHTALYWYRQSLGQGLEFLIYFQGNSAPDKSGLPSDRFSAERTGGSVSTLTIQRTQQEDSAVYLCASSVSRGTDTQYFGPGTRLTVL.

The chain employs TRBV28 and TRBJ2-1; 9 nucleotides match TRBD2. V trimming: 7 bases; J trimming: 2 bases; junction bases outside the gene matches: 6. CDR1 MDHEN and CDR2 SYDVKM come from the germline V gene. CDR3 size: 15 residues. The CDR3 is CASTRGGGAYNEQFF. CDR3 coding DNA: TGTGCCAGCACCCGAGGCGGGGGGGCCTACAATGAGCAGTTCTTC.

This clonotype appeared a few times. The chain uses TRBV29-1 and TRBJ2-3, with D perhaps matching TRBD1 (6 bases). Germline CDR1 SQVTM, CDR2 ANQGSEA. Trimming took off 4 bases at V and 0 bases at J, with 14 bases between the two ends. The CDR3 runs 15 residues. CDR3 loop: CSVVNRATSTDTQYF. The CDR3 DNA is TGCAGCGTTGTGAACAGGGCTACTAGCACAGATACGCAGTATTTT.

The chain links TRBV7-9 to TRBJ2-3; D unclear. Germline V gene data show CDR1 as SEHNR and CDR2 as FQNEAQ (reference sequence). The CDR3 covers 14 residues. V lost 5 bases and J 4 bases, leaving 13 bases between the germline ends. The DNA of the CDR3 is TGTGCCAGCAGCCGGGTAGGCGGAGCAGATACGCAGTATTTT. As protein: CASSRVGGADTQYF.

The chain combines TRBV5-6 with TRBJ2-7, with 7 bases identical to TRBD2. The V gene's germline CDR1 is SGHDT and CDR2 YYEEEE. The CDR3 runs 15 residues. V gave up 5 bases and J gave up 2 bases; unmatched junction bases: 10. CDR3 DNA: TGTGCCAGCAGGCTCCGGGACTACTCAACCTACGAGCAGTACTTC. Amino acid sequence: CASRLRDYSTYEQYF.

This clonotype was counted a few times. The V and J genes are TRBV30 and TRBJ2-7; 7 positions match TRBD1. V trimming: 0 bases; J trimming: 3 bases; junction bases outside the gene matches: 5. The CDR3 length is 14 residues. Germline CDR1 GTSNPN, CDR2 SVGIG (reference sequence). The CDR3 region is CAWSVTGQNYEQYF. CDR3 sequence (DNA): TGTGCCTGGAGTGTAACGGGACAGAACTACGAGCAGTACTTC.

In this sample, this clonotype turned up a few times. V is TRBV12-3 or TRBV12-4 and J is TRBJ1-2; TRBD1 agrees at 8 bases. V lost 6 bases, J lost 6 bases, and 6 bases stayed unmatched. This CDR3 spans 13 amino acids. The CDR3 reads CASRAPGQDGYTF. DNA for the CDR3: TGTGCCAGCAGGGCCCCGGGACAGGATGGCTACACCTTC.